These T cell receptor beta chains were read from a single sample in a study of CD8 T cells in ankylosing spondylitis. MiXCR, applied by TCRdb to the 5' RACE reads, yields one record per CDR3 protein. This table has about 440,000 distinct CDR3 sequences, 17% appearing once. The sample taken for sequencing was blood, either unsorted or a sorted T cell fraction (not recorded which). These receptors all stem from a male donor with ankylosing spondylitis. Both conserved end residues are part of each CDR3.

V gene | CDR3 protein
TRBV20-1 | CSARATGAGDNSPLHF
TRBV11-2 | CASSLGRQGLSYNEQFF
TRBV20-1 | CSAKSGGGGTGELFF
TRBV6-1 | CASSQPTSFSYNEQFF
TRBV6-1 | CASSEVVGLKGETQYF
TRBV20-1 | CRVTGGGTQYF
TRBV18 | CASSNRQATNTEAFF
TRBV18 | CASSKDGQSNEKLFF
TRBV5-1 | CASTPLAGQGRNEQFF
TRBV5-1 | CASSLGRGLAKNIQYF
TRBV4-2 | CASSQDAGWGPQHF
TRBV12-3/TRBV12-4 | CASSLTSGRDTQYF
TRBV5-1 | CASSLSSTGGNTIYF
TRBV12-3/TRBV12-4 | CASSPGGTSGTLYEQYF
TRBV2 | CASSPRGRSGYTF
TRBV3-1 | CASSQSLSGQETQYF
TRBV7-3 | CASSNSLAFGNEQFF
TRBV7-9 | CASSGRDRVSGNTIYF
TRBV10-2 | CASLISGANVLTF
TRBV7-2 | CASSLARGKVNYEQYF